The 17 T cell receptor beta chains given below trace back to one sample, sequenced in a study of T-cell memory formation after mild COVID-19. TCRdb fed the 5' RACE reads into MiXCR, producing one record per CDR3 protein. In the table there are more than 250,000 distinct CDR3 sequences, around 15% of which are singletons. Sequencing was done on a sample of PBMCs or a T cell subset sorted from them (not recorded which). All receptors derive from a man aged 18 to 35 who had mild COVID-19 (a few samples of this study predate the infection). Cell type and time point are not known.

In the case of this clonotype: An end of the junction does not agree with germline; a read error may underlie this. The chain couples TRBV7-7 to TRBJ2-3, with D unclear. The CDR3 spans 15 residues. CDR1 SSHAT and CDR2 FNYEAQ come from the germline V gene (reference sequence). CDR3: CASSPRAANTDTQYF. The CDR3 bases are TGTGCTAGCAGCCCCCGAGCAGCCAACACAGATACGCAGTATTTT.

This clonotype was seen a handful of times. This chain links TRBV7-9 with TRBJ2-3; no firm D call. Germline V gene data show CDR1 as SEHNR and CDR2 as FQNEAQ (reference sequence). The length of the CDR3 is 13 residues. Trimming removed 9 bases from V and 0 bases from J, with 10 bases in between. CDR3 bases: TGTGCCAGGTCAGGTACTAGCACAGATACGCAGTATTTT. Residues: CARSGTSTDTQYF.

This clonotype was observed at least ten times. The CDR3: CASSGTGFDEQFF. The CDR3 DNA is TGTGCCAGCAGCGGGACAGGGTTTGATGAGCAGTTCTTC. The rearrangement joins TRBV12-3 or TRBV12-4 to TRBJ2-1; 9 nucleotides line up with TRBD1. J was trimmed by 8 bases and V by 6 bases; bases with no gene match: 5. This CDR3 has 13 residues.

The CDR3 region is CASSQEHFRRGEQYF. DNA of the CDR3: TGCGCCAGCAGCCAAGAGCACTTCAGGAGGGGGGAGCAGTACTTC. The chain employs TRBV4-1 and TRBJ2-7, with D perhaps being TRBD1 or TRBD2 (6 bases each). Germline V gene data show CDR1 as MGHRA and CDR2 as YSYEKL. V lost 0 bases to trimming and J lost 7 bases, with 16 bases between them. The CDR3 spans 15 residues.

The J gene is TRBJ1-1, the V gene TRBV6-6, with 8 bases fitting TRBD1. Trimming at V came to 2 bases and at J to 7 bases, leaving 21 bases not matched to a gene. The germline V gene has CDR1 MNHNY and CDR2 SVGAGI (reference sequence). This CDR3 contains 19 residues. CDR3 bases: TGTGCCAGCAGTTACGCAATCCGGGACAGGTCGCCCGCAGCCCTTGAAGCTTTCTTT. It yields the protein CASSYAIRDRSPAALEAFF.

This chain connects TRBV29-1 to TRBJ2-3; D gene uncertain. V lost 4 bases and J lost 0, with 14 bases in between. This CDR3 is built from 15 residues. CDR1 SQVTM and CDR2 ANQGSEA come from the germline V gene. CDR3 in DNA: TGCAGCGTTGCCCCGGCGCGCCAAAGCACAGATACGCAGTATTTT. Its protein is CSVAPARQSTDTQYF.

This clonotype was observed a handful of times. The chain links TRBV4-2 to TRBJ2-1, with 10 bases lining up with TRBD1. This CDR3 contains 14 residues. Trimming cost V 4 bases and J 9 bases; bases outside gene matches: 6. Per germline, CDR1 LGHNA and CDR2 YNFKEQ. The CDR3 reads CASSRRQGAGEQFF. The CDR3 DNA reads as TGTGCCAGCAGCCGAAGACAGGGGGCCGGTGAGCAGTTCTTC.

V usage is TRBV20-1 and J usage is TRBJ2-2; TRBD1 matches 8 bases. J was trimmed by 7 bases and V by 5 bases; bases with no gene match: 3. CDR1 is DFQATT, CDR2 SNEGSKA, per germline (reference sequence). The CDR3 totals 12 residues. The CDR3 bases are TGCAGTGCTGACAGGGGTAACGGGGAGCTGTTTTTT. Translating it yields CSADRGNGELFF.

The genes are TRBV27 and TRBJ2-1, with 14 bases aligning to TRBD2. The ends lost 4 bases at V and 10 bases at J; junction bases unmatched: 6. CDR1 MNHEY and CDR2 SMNVEV come from the germline V gene (reference sequence). This CDR3 has 15 residues. The DNA of the CDR3 is TGTGCCAGCAGTTCGGGGACTAGCGGGGGCGGGGAGCAGTTCTTC. Protein: CASSSGTSGGGEQFF.

The V call is TRBV7-2, the J call TRBJ1-1, with D maybe TRBD1 (6 bases). This CDR3 region has 13 residues. With 5 bases removed from V and 6 bases from J, the gap between germline ends came to 13 bases. Germline loops: CDR1 SGHTA, CDR2 FQGNSA. CDR3 in DNA: TGTGCCAGCAGCCCCGATTGGGGGCCTGAAGCTTTCTTT. Encoded protein: CASSPDWGPEAFF. The full variable domain, rest sourced from reference TRBV7-2 and TRBJ1-1, is GAGVSQSPSNKVTEKGKDVELRCDPISGHTALYWYRQSLGQGLEFLIYFQGNSAPDKSGLPSDRFSAERTGGSVSTLTIQRTQQEDSAVYLCASSPDWGPEAFFGQGTRLTVV.

The V and J genes are TRBV4-1 and TRBJ1-6; D not resolved. The germline V gene encodes CDR1 MGHRA and CDR2 YSYEKL. The CDR3 loop spans 15 amino acids. The V gene lost 0 bases and the J gene lost 7 bases, with 10 bases spanning the gap. CDR3 sequence (DNA): TGCGCCAGCAGCCAAGATGGGGTCGGCAATTCACCCCTCCACTTT. It specifies CASSQDGVGNSPLHF.

The sample holds many counts of this clonotype. The chain employs TRBV6-6 and TRBJ2-2; the D is unclear. The CDR3 runs 13 residues. Trimming removed 4 bases at V and 4 bases at J, with 7 bases between. Germline V CDR1 and CDR2: MNHNY, SVGAGI (reference sequence). The CDR3: CASSSHITGELFF. The CDR3 region has the DNA TGTGCCAGCAGTTCCCACATCACCGGGGAGCTGTTTTTT.

This clonotype has more than one count but fewer than ten. The rearrangement joins TRBV7-9 to TRBJ2-4; 8 nucleotides agree with TRBD1. J lost 0 bases, V lost 5 bases, and 6 bases had no gene match. From germline, CDR1 is SEHNR and CDR2 FQNEAQ (reference sequence). This CDR3 spans 16 amino acids. Here the CDR3 DNA reads TGTGCCAGCAGCCCAGGACAGGGAATAGCCAAAAACATTCAGTACTTC. Its protein is CASSPGQGIAKNIQYF.

V is TRBV3-1 and J is TRBJ2-3; 10 bases are shared with TRBD2. The CDR3 is 14 amino acids. The germline V gene encodes CDR1 LGHDT and CDR2 YNNKEL (reference sequence). J gave up 3 bases and V 5 bases, and 2 bases lay outside the gene matches. CDR3 region: CASSTSGATDTQYF. The CDR3 DNA reads as TGTGCCAGCAGCACTAGCGGGGCAACAGATACGCAGTATTTT.

This chain links TRBV29-1 with TRBJ1-2, with D perhaps matching TRBD1 (6 bases). This CDR3 region has 11 residues. Germline loops: CDR1 SQVTM, CDR2 ANQGSEA. V was clipped by 4 bases and J by 4 bases, with 7 bases between them. The CDR3 coding sequence is TGCAGCGTTGTCAGGGGCTATGGCTACACCTTC. It codes for CSVVRGYGYTF.

This clonotype was detected only a few times. V usage is TRBV5-1 and J usage is TRBJ2-1; 7 nucleotides match TRBD1. With 6 bases clipped from V and 2 bases from J, the junction kept 5 bases outside the gene matches. The CDR3 is 14 amino acids. Germline V CDR1 and CDR2: SGHRS, YFSETQ. The CDR3 coding sequence is TGCGCCAGCAACCAGGGGGAGCCCTACAATGAGCAGTTCTTC. Protein product: CASNQGEPYNEQFF.

In this sample, this clonotype turned up a few times. The chain joins TRBV5-1 to TRBJ2-3; TRBD1 or TRBD2 may be the D gene (5 bases each). Germline V gene sequence: CDR1 SGHRS, CDR2 YFSETQ. The CDR3 covers 12 residues. V dropped 3 bases and J dropped 8 bases, with 10 bases sitting between them. CDR3 sequence reads: CASSWTGTTQYF. The CDR3 DNA reads as TGCGCCAGCAGCTGGACGGGGACTACGCAGTATTTT.